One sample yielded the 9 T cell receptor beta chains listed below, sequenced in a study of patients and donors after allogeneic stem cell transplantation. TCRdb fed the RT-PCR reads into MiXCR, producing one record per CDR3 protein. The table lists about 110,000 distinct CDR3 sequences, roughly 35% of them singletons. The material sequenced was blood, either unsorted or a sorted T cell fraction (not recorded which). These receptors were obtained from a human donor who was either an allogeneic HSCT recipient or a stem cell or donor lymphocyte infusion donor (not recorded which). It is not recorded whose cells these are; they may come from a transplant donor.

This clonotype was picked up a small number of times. CDR3 in amino acids: CSARGEGNYGYTF. In DNA form, the CDR3 reads TGCAGTGCTAGGGGGGAGGGGAACTATGGCTACACCTTC. The rearrangement links TRBV20-1 to TRBJ1-2, with a possible D match to TRBD1 (5 bases). Trimming shortened V by 3 bases and J by 2 bases, and 10 bases separated the two germline ends. Germline assignment: CDR1 DFQATT and CDR2 SNEGSKA (reference sequence). The CDR3 is 13 amino acids.

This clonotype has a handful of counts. The CDR3 DNA reads as TGTGCCAGCTCCCCGGGACTAGCGGCTGTGGGGGCCCAGTACTTC. Translated: CASSPGLAAVGAQYF. The gene calls are TRBV12-3 or TRBV12-4 and TRBJ2-5; 11 positions match TRBD2. The V segment lost 8 bases and the J segment 9 bases; nucleotides outside the gene matches: 14. The CDR3 totals 15 residues.

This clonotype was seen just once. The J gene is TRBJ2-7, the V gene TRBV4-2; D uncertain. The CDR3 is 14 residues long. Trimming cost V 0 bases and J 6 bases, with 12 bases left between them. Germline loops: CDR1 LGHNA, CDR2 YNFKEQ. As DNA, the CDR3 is TGTGCCAGCAGCCAAGATTTACCCTCGGGCGAGCAGTACTTC. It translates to CASSQDLPSGEQYF.

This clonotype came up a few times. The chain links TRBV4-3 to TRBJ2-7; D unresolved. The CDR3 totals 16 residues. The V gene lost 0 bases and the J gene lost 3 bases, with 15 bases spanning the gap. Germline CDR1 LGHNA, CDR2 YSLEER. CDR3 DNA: TGCGCCAGCAGCCAAGATTTTCGCCCGGGTTTCTACGAGCAGTACTTC. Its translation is CASSQDFRPGFYEQYF.

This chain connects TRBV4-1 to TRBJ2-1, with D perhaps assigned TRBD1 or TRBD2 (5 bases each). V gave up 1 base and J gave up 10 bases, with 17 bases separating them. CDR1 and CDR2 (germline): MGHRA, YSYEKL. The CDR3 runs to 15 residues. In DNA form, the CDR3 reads TGCGCCAGCAGCCAAGGCCCGGGACCAGCAAGGGAGCAGTTCTTC. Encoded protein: CASSQGPGPAREQFF.

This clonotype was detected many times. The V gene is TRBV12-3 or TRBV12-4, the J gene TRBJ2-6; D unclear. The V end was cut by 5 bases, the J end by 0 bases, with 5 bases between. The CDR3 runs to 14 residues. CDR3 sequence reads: CASSRDSGANVLTF. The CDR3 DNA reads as TGTGCCAGCAGTCGAGACTCTGGGGCCAACGTCCTGACTTTC.

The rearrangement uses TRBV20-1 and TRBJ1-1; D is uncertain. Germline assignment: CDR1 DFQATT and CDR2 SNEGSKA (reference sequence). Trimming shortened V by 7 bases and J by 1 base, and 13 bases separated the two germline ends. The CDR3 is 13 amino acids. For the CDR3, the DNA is TGCAGTGGGGTCGAAAGCCGGAACACTGAAGCTTTCTTT. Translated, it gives CSGVESRNTEAFF.

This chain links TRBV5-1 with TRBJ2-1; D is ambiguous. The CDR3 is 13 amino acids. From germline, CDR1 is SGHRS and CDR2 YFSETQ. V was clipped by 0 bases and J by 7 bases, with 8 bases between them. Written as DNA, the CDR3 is TGCGCCAGCAGCTTGGAAATCGGTAATGAGCAGTTCTTC. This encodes CASSLEIGNEQFF.

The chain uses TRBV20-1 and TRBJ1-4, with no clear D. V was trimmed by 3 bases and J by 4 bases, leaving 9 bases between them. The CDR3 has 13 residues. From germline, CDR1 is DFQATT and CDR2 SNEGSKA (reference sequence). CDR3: CSASVSVNEKLFF. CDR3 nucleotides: TGCAGTGCTAGTGTCTCAGTTAATGAAAAACTGTTTTTT.